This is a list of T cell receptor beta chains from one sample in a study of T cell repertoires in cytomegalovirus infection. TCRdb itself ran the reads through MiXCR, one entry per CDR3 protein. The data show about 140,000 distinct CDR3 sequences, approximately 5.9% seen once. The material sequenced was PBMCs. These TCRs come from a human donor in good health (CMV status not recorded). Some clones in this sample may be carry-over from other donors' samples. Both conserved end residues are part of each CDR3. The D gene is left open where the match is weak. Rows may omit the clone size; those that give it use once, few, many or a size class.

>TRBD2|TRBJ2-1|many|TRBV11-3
CASSEGLAGMSEQFF
TGTGCCAGCAGCGAGGGGTTAGCGGGGATGAGTGAGCAGTTCTTC
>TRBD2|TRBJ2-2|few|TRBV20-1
CSARPVLAGNTGELFF
TGCAGTGCTAGGCCCGTACTAGCGGGTAACACCGGGGAGCTGTTTTTT
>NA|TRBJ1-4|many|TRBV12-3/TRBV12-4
CASSPIPAGLGFLFF
TGTGCCAGCAGCCCTATCCCGGCAGGGTTGGGTTTTCTGTTTTTT
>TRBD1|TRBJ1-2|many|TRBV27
CASSLRRDRGRGYTF
TGTGCCAGCAGTTTAAGGCGAGACAGGGGGCGAGGCTACACCTTC
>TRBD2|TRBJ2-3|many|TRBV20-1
CSARNPQRGRRADTQYF
TGCAGTGCTAGAAACCCCCAGCGGGGGAGGAGGGCAGATACGCAGTATTTT
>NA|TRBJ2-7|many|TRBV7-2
CASNPLGAGASSYEQYF
TGTGCCAGCAACCCCCTAGGGGCGGGGGCCAGCTCCTACGAGCAGTACTTC
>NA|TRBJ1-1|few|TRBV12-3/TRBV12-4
CASSENRGTEAFF
TGTGCCAGCAGCGAAAACCGGGGCACTGAAGCTTTCTTT
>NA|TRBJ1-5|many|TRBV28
CASSLLVSRNQPQHF
TGTGCCAGCAGTTTATTGGTCAGTCGCAATCAGCCCCAGCATTTT
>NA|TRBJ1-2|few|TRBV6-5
CASGRSTGTTNGYTF
TGTGCCAGCGGCCGATCGACAGGCACCACCAATGGCTACACCTTC
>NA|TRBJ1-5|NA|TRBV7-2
CASSSQVNQPQHF
TGTGCCAGCAGCTCACAGGTTAATCAGCCCCAGCATTTT
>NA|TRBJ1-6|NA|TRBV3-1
CASSQEDVRSSYNSPLHF
TGTGCCAGCAGCCAAGAAGATGTCAGGAGCTCCTATAATTCACCCCTCCACTTT
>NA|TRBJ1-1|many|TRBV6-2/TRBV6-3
CASNAGTLWGGAFF
TGTGCCAGCAATGCCGGGACACTTTGGGGAGGAGCTTTCTTT
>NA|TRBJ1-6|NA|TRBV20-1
CSARGRGADNSPLHF
TGCAGTGCTAGAGGGCGCGGCGCCGATAATTCACCCCTCCACTTT
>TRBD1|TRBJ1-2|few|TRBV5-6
CASSHSPPGQGNYGYTF
TGTGCCAGCAGCCACTCCCCCCCGGGACAGGGTAACTATGGCTACACCTTC
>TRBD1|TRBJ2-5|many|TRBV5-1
CASSLQGGRGETQYF
TGCGCCAGCAGCTTACAGGGGGGCCGAGGAGAGACCCAGTACTTC
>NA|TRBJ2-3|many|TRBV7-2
CASSFYPGPDTQYF
TGTGCCAGCAGCTTTTATCCGGGCCCCGATACGCAGTATTTT
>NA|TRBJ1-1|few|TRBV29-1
CSVVLRTKNTEAFF
TGCAGCGTTGTCCTTAGGACCAAGAACACTGAAGCTTTCTTT
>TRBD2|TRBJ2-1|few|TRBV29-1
CSVERGGQGNQFF
TGCAGCGTTGAACGGGGGGGCCAGGGCAATCAGTTCTTC
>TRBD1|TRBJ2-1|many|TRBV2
CASSPGTASYNEQFF
TGTGCCAGCAGTCCCGGGACAGCCTCCTACAATGAGCAGTTCTTC
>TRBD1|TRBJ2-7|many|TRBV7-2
CASSFRQGPSYEQYF
TGTGCCAGCAGCTTCCGACAGGGGCCTTCCTACGAGCAGTACTTC
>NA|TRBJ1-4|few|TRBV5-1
CASSRETEAREKLFF
TGCGCCAGCAGCAGGGAGACAGAGGCGCGGGAAAAACTGTTTTTT
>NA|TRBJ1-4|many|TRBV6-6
CASRGQGSEKLFF
TGTGCCAGCAGGGGACAAGGGAGTGAAAAACTGTTTTTT